What follows are 29 T cell receptor beta chains derived from one specimen sequenced in a study of neurological immune-mediated disorders. TCRdb reprocessed the 5' RACE reads with MiXCR, giving one entry per CDR3 protein. The table shows about 30,000 distinct CDR3 sequences, with 12% occurring only once. The sample consisted of PBMCs. The source of these receptors is a man between 60 and 75 years old in good health.

In its sample, this clonotype was seen many times. The V and J genes are TRBV7-3 and TRBJ2-3; D gene ambiguous. V lost 5 bases and J lost 2, with 11 bases in between. The CDR3 totals 14 residues. CDR1 SGHTA and CDR2 FQGTGA come from the germline V gene. The CDR3 reads CASSKSVYTDTQYF. The CDR3, as DNA: TGTGCCAGCAGCAAGTCCGTTTACACAGATACGCAGTATTTT. The complete variable domain, with remaining parts taken from reference TRBV7-3 and TRBJ2-3, reads GAGVSQTPSNKVTEKGKYVELRCDPISGHTALYWYRQSLGQGPEFLIYFQGTGAADDSGLPNDRFFAVRPEGSVSTLKIQRTERGDSAVYLCASSKSVYTDTQYFGPGTRLTVL.

This clonotype has at least ten counts. The genes are TRBV29-1 and TRBJ1-3; no clear D gene. Germline CDR1 reads SQVTM; CDR2 reads ANQGSEA. The CDR3 consists of 13 residues. The V end lost 4 bases, the J end lost 3 bases, and 10 bases lay between the germline ends. CDR3 sequence: CSVVEIGGNTIYF. DNA of the CDR3: TGCAGCGTTGTGGAAATTGGTGGAAACACCATATATTTT.

This clonotype was seen repeatedly, ten times or more. This may be a read error, as it is one base from a much larger clone. The rearrangement uses TRBV7-2 and TRBJ2-7; D is possibly TRBD2 (6 bases). This CDR3 is built from 14 residues. Germline CDR1 SGHTA, CDR2 FQGNSA. The CDR3 spells CANSLGLGTYEQYF. As DNA, the CDR3 is TGTGCCAACAGCTTAGGCTTGGGGACTTACGAGCAGTACTTC.

This clonotype was counted many times. J is TRBJ2-6 and V is TRBV7-2; D is uncertain. The CDR3 spans 14 residues. Deletions cut 5 bases from V and 4 bases from J, with 9 bases between. From germline, CDR1 is SGHTA and CDR2 FQGNSA. The CDR3 coding sequence is TGTGCCAGCAGCCGGAATTCCGGGGCCAACGTCCTGACTTTC. It translates to CASSRNSGANVLTF. Complete variable domain (other parts from reference TRBV7-2 and TRBJ2-6): GAGVSQSPSNKVTEKGKDVELRCDPISGHTALYWYRQSLGQGLEFLIYFQGNSAPDKSGLPSDRFSAERTGGSVSTLTIQRTQQEDSAVYLCASSRNSGANVLTFGAGSRLTVL.

This clonotype was picked up many times. The chain links TRBV20-1 to TRBJ1-2; 10 bases match TRBD1. The germline gives CDR1 DFQATT, CDR2 SNEGSKA (reference sequence). The V gene end was trimmed by 3 bases and the J gene end by 6 bases; junction bases not matched to a gene: 10. The CDR3 runs to 15 residues. The CDR3 spells CSASLTGGNSDGYTF. In DNA form, the CDR3 reads TGCAGTGCTAGTCTGACAGGGGGCAATTCGGATGGCTACACCTTC.

This clonotype came up many times. This chain uses TRBV7-3 with TRBJ2-1; 9 bases agree with TRBD2. Germline V gene sequence: CDR1 SGHTA, CDR2 FQGTGA. With V trimmed by 3 bases and J by 2 bases, 5 bases remained unmatched. This CDR3 region has 16 residues. Here the CDR3 DNA reads TGTGCCAGCAGCTTGAGACCTAGCGGGACCTACAATGAGCAGTTCTTC. Amino acids: CASSLRPSGTYNEQFF.

This clonotype was recorded many times. DNA of the CDR3: TGCGCCAGCAGCTTGGAACCTAGCGGGAGTCAGGTTGAGCAGTTCTTC. It specifies CASSLEPSGSQVEQFF. The chain employs TRBV5-1 and TRBJ2-1, with 10 bases matching TRBD2. V was pared by 0 bases and J by 9 bases, with 9 bases of the junction left unmatched. CDR3 length: 16 residues. Germline V gene lookup returns CDR1 SGHRS and CDR2 YFSETQ. The variable domain in full, with the rest retrieved from reference TRBV5-1 and TRBJ2-1, is KAGVTQTPRYLIKTRGQQVTLSCSPISGHRSVSWYQQTPGQGLQFLFEYFSETQRNKGNFPGRFSGRQFSNSRSEMNVSTLELGDSALYLCASSLEPSGSQVEQFFGPGTRLTVL.

This clonotype appeared many times. The V and J genes are TRBV4-3 and TRBJ1-4; tentative D call: TRBD1 (5 bases). V gave up 1 base and J gave up 7 bases, with 13 bases separating them. There are 15 residues in the CDR3. CDR1 is LGHNA, CDR2 YSLEER, per germline. The CDR3 reads CASSQVSGLGEKLFF. Here the CDR3 DNA reads TGCGCCAGCAGCCAAGTGTCAGGGCTCGGTGAAAAACTGTTTTTT.

This clonotype was picked up many times. V gene TRBV11-2 combines with J gene TRBJ1-1; no definite D call. This CDR3 region has 13 residues. V lost 7 bases and J 10 bases, leaving 19 bases between the germline ends. CDR1 and CDR2 from the germline V gene are SGHAT and FQNNGV. The CDR3 DNA sequence: TGTGCCAGCACCAGAGGGCAGAGTGGGAGAGCTTTCTTT. Amino acids: CASTRGQSGRAFF. Full variable domain (remainder filled in from reference TRBV11-2 and TRBJ1-1): EAGVAQSPRYKIIEKRQSVAFWCNPISGHATLYWYQQILGQGPKLLIQFQNNGVVDDSQLPKDRFSAERLKGVDSTLKIQPAKLEDSAVYLCASTRGQSGRAFFGQGTRLTVV.

This clonotype occurred many times. In DNA form, the CDR3 reads TGTGCCAGCAGCGTAACCCCTCTTGCTGGAAACACCATATATTTT. This translates into CASSVTPLAGNTIYF. The chain is built from TRBV9 and TRBJ1-3; D unclear. Germline-derived CDR1 and CDR2 are SGDLS and YYNGEE. This CDR3 comprises 15 residues. V was trimmed by 1 base and J by 2 bases, leaving 10 bases between them.

At least ten counts were recorded for this clonotype. The genes are TRBV27 and TRBJ2-3; D gene uncertain. V gave up 7 bases and J gave up 2 bases, with 10 bases separating them. Germline CDR1 MNHEY, CDR2 SMNVEV (reference sequence). The CDR3 has 13 amino acids. CDR3 loop: CASTPSDTDTQYF. Written as DNA, the CDR3 is TGTGCCAGCACGCCATCCGACACAGATACGCAGTATTTT.

The rearrangement joins TRBV20-1 to TRBJ2-1; 13 bases are shared with TRBD2. This CDR3 is built from 15 residues. J lost 8 bases, V lost 4 bases, and 8 bases had no gene match. Germline CDR1 and CDR2: DFQATT and SNEGSKA (reference sequence). The CDR3 region has the DNA TGCAGTGCTATTAGGACTAGCGGGAGTTCTGATGAGCAGTTCTTC. This encodes CSAIRTSGSSDEQFF.

This clonotype was found a few times. V and J are TRBV5-1 and TRBJ2-5; 7 bases align to TRBD2. V lost 5 bases to trimming and J lost 0 bases; unmatched junction nucleotides: 7. The germline gives CDR1 SGHRS, CDR2 YFSETQ. This CDR3 comprises 15 residues. In DNA form, the CDR3 reads TGCGCCAGCAGTTTTCTTAGCGGGTACCAAGAGACCCAGTACTTC. Its translation is CASSFLSGYQETQYF.

This clonotype was counted many times. The V and J genes are TRBV7-9 and TRBJ2-4, with D possibly being TRBD1 (5 bases). V was cut by 4 bases and J by 0 bases, with 7 bases left in between. The length of the CDR3 is 14 residues. Germline V CDR1 and CDR2: SEHNR, FQNEAQ (reference sequence). CDR3 sequence (DNA): TGTGCCAGCAGCTCGACAGAAGCCAAAAACATTCAGTACTTC. Translated: CASSSTEAKNIQYF.

The genes are TRBV6-1 and TRBJ2-7; TRBD2 agrees at 8 bases. The CDR3 runs to 14 residues. From germline, CDR1 is MNHNS and CDR2 SASEGT. V lost 2 bases, J lost 4 bases, and 4 bases stayed unmatched. In DNA, the CDR3 is TGTGCCAGCAGTGAAACTAGCGGCTTGTACGAGCAGTACTTC. It encodes CASSETSGLYEQYF.

The table lists this clonotype with many counts. The CDR3 loop is CASSTSGGLGNEQFF. CDR3 DNA sequence: TGTGCCAGCAGTACATCGGGCGGACTAGGCAATGAGCAGTTCTTC. V and J are TRBV12-3 or TRBV12-4 and TRBJ2-1; 7 bases fit TRBD2. With V trimmed by 5 bases and J by 6 bases, 10 bases remained unmatched. The CDR3 has 15 amino acids.

This clonotype was counted at least ten times. This rearrangement joins TRBV3-1 to TRBJ2-1; TRBD1 is a possible D gene (6 bases). Germline loops: CDR1 LGHDT, CDR2 YNNKEL (reference sequence). V lost 8 bases to trimming and J lost 5 bases, with 10 bases between them. The CDR3 has 12 amino acids. DNA of the CDR3: TGTGCCAGCCGGGACAACCACAATGAGCAGTTCTTC. Its protein is CASRDNHNEQFF.

This clonotype has at least ten counts. The chain is built from TRBV20-1 and TRBJ2-5, with D maybe TRBD2 (6 bases). Germline assignment: CDR1 DFQATT and CDR2 SNEGSKA (reference sequence). Between the trimmed V and J ends, which lost 7 bases and 1 base, there was a span of 13 bases. CDR3 length equals 13 residues. The CDR3 DNA reads TGCAGTGTCCGACTAGGCCTCCAAGAGACCCAGTACTTC. It specifies CSVRLGLQETQYF.

This clonotype was seen at least ten times. J is TRBJ2-7 and V is TRBV6-6; no clear D gene. The CDR3 sequence is 16 residues long. Trimming removed 2 bases at V and 3 bases at J, with 17 bases between. CDR1 MNHNY and CDR2 SVGAGI come from the germline V gene (reference sequence). As DNA, the CDR3 is TGTGCCAGCAGTTACGTACCATCTCTTCTAATCTACGAGCAGTACTTC. Translated, it gives CASSYVPSLLIYEQYF.

This clonotype qualifies as medium-sized. The rearrangement links TRBV5-5 to TRBJ2-1; D ambiguous. Germline CDR1 is SGHKS and CDR2 is YYEKEE (reference sequence). The CDR3 covers 14 residues. V lost 1 base and J lost 8, with 13 bases in between. The DNA of the CDR3 is TGTGCCAGCAGCTTGTTCTCGCCTAGGGATGAGCAGTTCTTC. Protein: CASSLFSPRDEQFF.

At least ten counts were recorded for this clonotype. The V and J genes are TRBV4-2 and TRBJ1-3; D remains ambiguous. V shed 3 bases and J shed 2 bases, with 8 bases lying between them. This CDR3 has 14 amino acids. Germline V gene data show CDR1 as LGHNA and CDR2 as YNFKEQ. CDR3 sequence: CASSHQLTGNTIYF. CDR3 DNA: TGTGCCAGCAGCCATCAGCTAACTGGAAACACCATATATTTT.

Turning to this clonotype: This may come from a read error, since a much larger clone is one base off. The CDR3 sequence is CASSLGGPSETRYF. The CDR3 DNA is TGTGCCAGCAGCTTGGGGGGGCCGTCGGAGACCCGGTACTTC. The chain uses TRBV5-6 and TRBJ2-5; D perhaps matches TRBD1 (6 bases). Germline assignment: CDR1 SGHDT and CDR2 YYEEEE. The CDR3 is 14 residues long.

This clonotype was observed many times. V gene TRBV20-1 combines with J gene TRBJ1-1, with 9 bases that match TRBD1. Germline CDR1 and CDR2: DFQATT and SNEGSKA (reference sequence). V trimming: 4 bases; J trimming: 8 bases; junction bases outside the gene matches: 11. The CDR3 is 14 residues long. CDR3 sequence: CSAKAQGAPQEAFF. CDR3 DNA: TGCAGTGCTAAAGCACAGGGGGCTCCTCAAGAAGCTTTCTTT.

There are a few counts of this clonotype. V and J are TRBV5-5 and TRBJ2-2, with D unresolved. The length of the CDR3 is 14 residues. V was cut by 4 bases and J by 0 bases, with 7 bases left in between. The germline CDR1 and CDR2 sequences are SGHKS and YYEKEE (reference sequence). For the CDR3, the DNA is TGTGCCAGCAGCCGCTCCGCGAACACCGGGGAGCTGTTTTTT. Protein sequence: CASSRSANTGELFF.

Concerning this clonotype itself: The CDR3 carries no conserved terminal phenylalanine or tryptophan, so it likely arises from a read error. The chain employs TRBV10-3 and TRBJ1-4, with TRBD1 identical over 8 bases. The ends lost 7 bases at V and 7 bases at J; junction bases unmatched: 8. CDR3 length: 14 amino acids. The germline V gene encodes CDR1 ENHRY and CDR2 SYGVKD. This CDR3 is CAINSRTGSEKLFS. Written as DNA, the CDR3 is TGTGCCATCAACTCCAGGACAGGGAGTGAAAAACTGTTTTCT.

In its sample, this clonotype was seen many times. V gene TRBV12-3 or TRBV12-4 combines with J gene TRBJ2-5; D is unclear. V was pared by 5 bases and J by 5 bases, with 12 bases between. The CDR3 covers 13 residues. CDR3 region: CASSPGLGETQYF. CDR3 nucleotides: TGTGCCAGCAGTCCCGGGCTGGGCGAGACCCAGTACTTC.

V usage is TRBV5-1 and J usage is TRBJ2-1; a possible D gene is TRBD2 (6 bases). Germline lookup yields CDR1 SGHRS and CDR2 YFSETQ. Deletions cut 0 bases from V and 6 bases from J, with 19 bases between. The CDR3 sequence is 17 residues long. The CDR3 nucleotides are TGCGCCAGCAGCTTGGCCTTGAGCGGGCAGAGTGGCAATGAGCAGTTCTTC. It specifies CASSLALSGQSGNEQFF.

In its sample, this clonotype was seen many times. The chain couples TRBV5-1 to TRBJ2-7; maybe TRBD1 (5 bases). The CDR3 covers 14 residues. CDR1 is SGHRS, CDR2 YFSETQ, per germline. V dropped 7 bases and J dropped 1 base, with 15 bases sitting between them. CDR3 DNA: TGCGCCAGCGGGGCCAGATCCCTGTCCTACGAGCAGTACTTC. Translation gives CASGARSLSYEQYF.

This clonotype was detected ten times or more. This sequence joins TRBV20-1 and TRBJ1-1; 9 nucleotides match TRBD1. V trimming: 5 bases; J trimming: 5 bases; junction bases outside the gene matches: 9. Germline CDR1 reads DFQATT; CDR2 reads SNEGSKA (reference sequence). This CDR3 region has 14 residues. CDR3 in DNA: TGCAGTGCTCCCAAGACAGGGGGGTCGACTGAAGCTTTCTTT. Encoded protein: CSAPKTGGSTEAFF.